Shown below are 4 T cell receptor beta chains from a single sample sequenced in a study of blood T cell repertoires in COVID-19. Generated by immunoSEQ multiplex PCR, the TCRdb table keeps only in-frame clones and is missing some. Among some 20,000 clones listed, roughly 85% were seen once. Specimen: peripheral blood. The receptors shown here come from an elderly woman with active or convalescent COVID-19.

The rearrangement joins TRBV5-6 to TRBJ2-5; TRBD2 aligns across 7 bases. The CDR3 has 14 amino acids. Per germline, CDR1 SGHDT and CDR2 YYEEEE. With V trimmed by 4 bases and J by 2 bases, 5 bases remained unmatched. The CDR3 spells CASSETSLQETQYF. The CDR3 DNA is TGTGCCAGCAGCGAGACTAGCCTACAAGAGACCCAGTACTTC.

This clone is a singleton in its sample. V is TRBV24-1 and J is TRBJ2-1, with D maybe TRBD2 (5 bases). Germline loops: CDR1 KGHDR, CDR2 SFDVKD. The germline V and J ends were trimmed by 5 bases and 8 bases, with 9 bases remaining between them. The CDR3 runs 12 residues. Here the CDR3 reads CATSGGIDEQFF. The CDR3 region has the DNA TGTGCCACCAGTGGAGGGATCGATGAGCAGTTCTTC.

This chain uses TRBV3-1 (or the pseudogene TRBV3-2) with TRBJ2-2; 13 bases map to TRBD2. The CDR3 length is 17 residues. The germline gives CDR1 LGHDT, CDR2 YNNKEL (reference sequence). V shed 4 bases and J 5 bases; nucleotides not matched to a gene: 7. In DNA, the CDR3 is TGTGCCAGCAGCCGAACTAGCGGGAGGGCCGGTACCGGGGAGCTGTTTTTT. Amino acids: CASSRTSGRAGTGELFF.

This clone came up once. The rearrangement links TRBV19 to TRBJ2-7; 11 bases match TRBD2. The CDR3 covers 16 residues. Trimming at V came to 10 bases and at J to 2 bases, leaving 13 bases not matched to a gene. Germline V gene lookup returns CDR1 LNHDA and CDR2 SQIVND (reference sequence). The CDR3 is CATATRLAGRTYEQYF. Here the CDR3 DNA reads TGTGCCACCGCCACCCGACTAGCGGGGAGAACCTACGAGCAGTACTTC.